In its sample, the clone carrying this TCR beta chain was seen once. Looked up from germline, CDR1 is SGDLS and CDR2 is YYNGEE. This CDR3 has 15 amino acids. V lost 0 bases, J lost 6 bases, and 10 bases lay in between. The sample comes from a study of shared clonotypes between healthy human individuals. The sorted-subset replicate PCRs were given approximately 190 ng DNA, which is around 29,000 T cell genomes. The assay was immunoSEQ multiplex PCR, and TCRdb's table has in-frame clones only and misses some. The data hold approximately 340,000 clones, with over 70% observed a single time. The rearrangement links TRBV9 to TRBJ1-6; no reliable D call. Sequenced sample: memory CD4+ T cells sorted from blood. The subset was: CD45RA-negative fraction. The clonotype was recovered from a man aged 30 to 39 in good health. CDR3 protein: CASSVAAQTNSPLHF. The CDR3, as DNA: TGTGCCAGCAGCGTAGCGGCGCAGACTAATTCACCCCTCCACTTT. The entire variable domain, with the rest obtained from reference TRBV9 and TRBJ1-6, is as follows: DSGVTQTPKHLITATGQRVTLRCSPRSGDLSVYWYQQSLDQGLQFLIQYYNGEERAKGNILERFSAQQFPDLHSELNLSSLELGDSALYFCASSVAAQTNSPLHFGNGTRLTVT.